This T cell receptor (beta chain) is from a study of a mutant IDH1 vaccine in newly diagnosed glioma. Turning to the study itself: Of the patients given treatment, around 60% were male and 37.5% were female, and a mean age of about 40 years was recorded. It was radiotherapy, temozolomide, or both that patients received previously, with most receiving both. General study results and limits: Changes in top peripheral clonotypes did not appear linked to pseudoprogression.

Time point reported: week 23, last vaccination. With topical imiquimod, each dose of the vaccine consisted of 300 ug of mutant IDH1 20-mer peptide. Assay used: immunoSEQ multiplex PCR; TCRdb lists only in-frame clones, some missing. The profile shows tens of thousands of clones, about 87% of them singletons. A note on this clone: Its antigen is still unknown.

Germline values: CDR1 SGHRS, CDR2 YFSETQ. The CDR3 totals 14 residues. Trimming shortened V by 4 bases and J by 0 bases, and 8 bases separated the two germline ends. This TCR came from a man aged 35 to 55 with glioma. The input for sequencing was PBMCs, taken from a glioma patient whose treatment included an IDH1 peptide vaccine. The rearrangement uses TRBV5-1 and TRBJ1-3; D remains ambiguous. The CDR3 region has the DNA TGCGCCAGCAGCGAGACGTCCTCTGGAAACACCATATATTTT. Protein: CASSETSSGNTIYF. The variable domain in full, completed from reference TRBV5-1 and TRBJ1-3, reads KAGVTQTPRYLIKTRGQQVTLSCSPISGHRSVSWYQQTPGQGLQFLFEYFSETQRNKGNFPGRFSGRQFSNSRSEMNVSTLELGDSALYLCASSETSSGNTIYFGEGSWLTVV.